The 4 T cell receptor beta chains presented below share a single source sample, sequenced in a study of T cell changes during pregnancy in multiple sclerosis. Libraries were prepared by immunoSEQ multiplex PCR; TCRdb keeps only in-frame clonotypes and omits some of them. The sample includes roughly 42,000 clones, about nine tenths of them seen just once. The sequences come from CD4+ T cells from peripheral blood mononuclear cells, collected in the first trimester of pregnancy. Every receptor here comes from a female donor with multiple sclerosis, enrolled in a pregnancy study.

This clone was seen only once. V and J are TRBV6-4 and TRBJ1-2; D remains unclear. The CDR3 is 13 residues long. Germline V gene sequence: CDR1 MRHNA, CDR2 SNTAGT. V lost 5 bases and J lost 9, with 16 bases in between. CDR3 sequence reads: CASSLNGGGSYTF. Here the CDR3 DNA reads TGTGCCAGCAGTCTAAACGGAGGAGGTAGCTACACCTTC.

J is TRBJ2-1 and V is TRBV18; 8 nucleotides match TRBD2. The CDR3 covers 14 residues. Looked up from germline, CDR1 is KGHSH and CDR2 is LQKENI. V lost 6 bases to trimming and J lost 4 bases; unmatched junction nucleotides: 5. CDR3 loop: CASSPASGYNEQFF. CDR3 DNA sequence: TGTGCCAGCTCGCCGGCTAGCGGGTACAATGAGCAGTTCTTC.

This chain links TRBV11-2 with TRBJ1-1, with D unresolved. In germline, CDR1 is SGHAT, CDR2 FQNNGV. The CDR3 covers 15 residues. V gave up 5 bases and J gave up 3 bases, with 16 bases separating them. DNA for the CDR3: TGTGCCAGCAGCGAAGGGCCGGGGTTCGACACTGAAGCTTTCTTT. Amino acids: CASSEGPGFDTEAFF.

V and J are TRBV11-2 and TRBJ1-2; 7 positions agree with TRBD1. CDR1 is SGHAT, CDR2 FQNNGV, per germline. Trimming cost V 5 bases and J 6 bases; bases outside gene matches: 9. The CDR3 consists of 14 residues. CDR3 DNA: TGTGCCAGCAGCGTCGGGAGGGGGCTAGATGGCTACACCTTC. It yields the protein CASSVGRGLDGYTF.